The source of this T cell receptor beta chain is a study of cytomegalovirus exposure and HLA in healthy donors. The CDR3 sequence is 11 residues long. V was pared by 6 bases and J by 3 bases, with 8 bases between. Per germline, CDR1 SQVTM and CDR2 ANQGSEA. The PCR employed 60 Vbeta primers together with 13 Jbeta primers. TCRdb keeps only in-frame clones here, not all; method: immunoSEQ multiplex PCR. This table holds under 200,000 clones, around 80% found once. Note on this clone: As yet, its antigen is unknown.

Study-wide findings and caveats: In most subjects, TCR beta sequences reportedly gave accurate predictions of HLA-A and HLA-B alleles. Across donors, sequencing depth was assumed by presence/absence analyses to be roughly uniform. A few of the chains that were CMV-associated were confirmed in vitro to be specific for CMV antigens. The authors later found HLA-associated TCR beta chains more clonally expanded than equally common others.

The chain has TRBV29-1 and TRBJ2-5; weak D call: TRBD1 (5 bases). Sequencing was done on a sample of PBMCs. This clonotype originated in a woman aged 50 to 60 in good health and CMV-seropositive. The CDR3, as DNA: TGCAGCGTAACAGGAAAAGAGACCCAGTACTTC. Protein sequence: CSVTGKETQYF. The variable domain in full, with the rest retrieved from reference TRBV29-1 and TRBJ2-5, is SAVISQKPSRDICQRGTSLTIQCQVDSQVTMMFWYRQQPGQSLTLIATANQGSEATYESGFVIDKFPISRPNLTFSTLTVSNMSPEDSSIYLCSVTGKETQYFGPGTRLLVL.